One sample yielded the 11 T cell receptor beta chains listed below, sequenced in a study of T cell responses to AZD1222 COVID-19 vaccine. Produced via immunoSEQ multiplex PCR; TCRdb's table is partial and in-frame only. The data contain 140,000 to 150,000 clones, 70% to 90% of them singletons. Here the sequenced sample was peripheral blood, taken 28 days after the second AZD1222 dose. These receptors originate from an adult who received the AZD1222 COVID-19 vaccine.

V usage is TRBV6-5 and J usage is TRBJ1-6; D may be TRBD1 (5 bases). V gave up 2 bases and J gave up 6 bases, with 5 bases separating them. The CDR3 spans 13 residues. Germline CDR1 is MNHEY and CDR2 is SVGAGI. In DNA, the CDR3 is TGTGCCAGCAGTTACGACAGTAATTCACCCCTCCACTTT. Amino acids: CASSYDSNSPLHF.

J is TRBJ1-2 and V is TRBV5-4, with 7 bases lining up with TRBD1. V dropped 1 base and J dropped 4; count of bases not matched to a gene: 1. From germline, CDR1 is SGHNT and CDR2 YYREEE (reference sequence). The CDR3 runs 13 residues. CDR3 protein: CASSLRQGYGYTF. CDR3 bases: TGTGCCAGCAGCTTGAGACAGGGCTATGGCTACACCTTC.

The chain joins TRBV7-9 to TRBJ1-2; TRBD1 matches at 9 bases. Germline V gene data show CDR1 as SEHNR and CDR2 as FQNEAQ (reference sequence). V lost 1 base, J lost 9 bases, and 9 bases stayed unmatched. The CDR3 spans 15 residues. CDR3 region: CASSLGALGQGRYTF. CDR3 bases: TGTGCCAGCAGCTTAGGGGCCCTGGGACAGGGACGCTACACCTTC. The entire variable domain, with the rest obtained from reference TRBV7-9 and TRBJ1-2, is as follows: DTGVSQNPRHKITKRGQNVTFRCDPISEHNRLYWYRQTLGQGPEFLTYFQNEAQLEKSRLLSDRFSAERPKGSFSTLEIQRTEQGDSAMYLCASSLGALGQGRYTFGSGTRLTVV.

The V gene is TRBV7-2, the J gene TRBJ1-1; D is ambiguous. The CDR3 length is 15 residues. In germline, CDR1 is SGHTA, CDR2 FQGNSA. The V gene lost 2 bases and the J gene lost 0 bases, with 10 bases spanning the gap. For the CDR3, the DNA is TGTGCCAGCAGCTTATTCGCACGGCTGAACACTGAAGCTTTCTTT. It codes for CASSLFARLNTEAFF. Complete variable domain (other parts from reference TRBV7-2 and TRBJ1-1): GAGVSQSPSNKVTEKGKDVELRCDPISGHTALYWYRQSLGQGLEFLIYFQGNSAPDKSGLPSDRFSAERTGGSVSTLTIQRTQQEDSAVYLCASSLFARLNTEAFFGQGTRLTVV.

CDR3 residues: CASSFSQGPYEQYF. The CDR3 DNA reads TGTGCCAGCAGCTTCTCTCAGGGGCCCTACGAGCAGTACTTC. The V gene is TRBV7-2, the J gene TRBJ2-7; D is perhaps TRBD1 (6 bases). Germline V gene data show CDR1 as SGHTA and CDR2 as FQGNSA. The CDR3 spans 14 residues. Trimming stripped 3 bases from V and 2 bases from J, with 11 bases between.

The rearrangement joins TRBV7-9 to TRBJ2-7; D gene ambiguous. V was clipped by 1 base and J by 3 bases, with 10 bases between them. The CDR3 extends over 14 amino acids. The germline V gene has CDR1 SEHNR and CDR2 FQNEAQ (reference sequence). The CDR3 loop reads CASSLEQTGYEQYF. The CDR3 DNA sequence: TGTGCCAGCAGCTTAGAGCAGACGGGCTACGAGCAGTACTTC.

By sample share, this clone is medium-sized (0.01 to 0.1%). The chain has TRBV10-2 and TRBJ2-7; D not certain. V was trimmed by 7 bases and J by 5 bases, leaving 15 bases between them. Germline V gene data show CDR1 as WSHSY and CDR2 as SAAADI. The CDR3 spans 13 residues. The CDR3 region is CASKGGLDDEQYF. The CDR3 DNA follows: TGCGCCAGCAAGGGCGGTCTCGACGACGAGCAGTACTTC.

The rearrangement links TRBV6-6 to TRBJ2-1; D gene ambiguous. Germline CDR1 reads MNHNY; CDR2 reads SVGAGI (reference sequence). Trimming removed 6 bases from V and 0 bases from J, with 12 bases in between. The CDR3 spans 15 residues. CDR3 DNA sequence: TGTGCCAGCAGCGTTCAGGCGAGCTCCTACAATGAGCAGTTCTTC. It specifies CASSVQASSYNEQFF.

The chain is built from TRBV19 and TRBJ1-4; 8 bases are a match to TRBD1. Per the germline V gene, CDR1 is LNHDA and CDR2 is SQIVND (reference sequence). V gave up 5 bases and J gave up 6 bases; unmatched junction bases: 11. This CDR3 has 16 amino acids. The CDR3: CASSQPGQGQDEKLFF. Written as DNA, the CDR3 is TGTGCCAGTAGTCAACCCGGACAGGGCCAAGATGAAAAACTGTTTTTT.

The rearrangement joins TRBV9 to TRBJ1-1; D possibly corresponds to TRBD1 (6 bases). Trimming shortened V by 0 bases and J by 4 bases, and 10 bases separated the two germline ends. Germline assignment: CDR1 SGDLS and CDR2 YYNGEE. This CDR3 is built from 14 residues. The CDR3 DNA reads as TGTGCCAGCAGCGTAGGACAGGTCGGCACTGAAGCTTTCTTT. It translates to CASSVGQVGTEAFF.

The chain links TRBV6-2 or TRBV6-3 to TRBJ1-2, with a possible D match to TRBD1 (6 bases). CDR3 length: 14 amino acids. The germline V gene has CDR1 MNHEY and CDR2 SVGEGT. V lost 3 bases and J 7 bases, leaving 15 bases between the germline ends. As DNA, the CDR3 is TGTGCCAGCAGTTATTTGACGGGGGCGTCTGGCTACACCTTC. As protein: CASSYLTGASGYTF.